The clone carrying this T cell receptor beta chain came up many times. Its antigen is unidentified. The ends lost 7 bases at V and 3 bases at J; junction bases unmatched: 6. CDR1 MNHNS and CDR2 SASEGT come from the germline V gene. The CDR3 length is 15 residues. PCR employed 60 Vbeta and 13 Jbeta primers. Some clones are missing from TCRdb's copy, which holds only in-frame ones; the method was immunoSEQ multiplex PCR. This sample carries fewer than 120,000 clones, roughly 86% of them seen once, and the ten largest clones take less than 2%. The data belong to a study of cytomegalovirus exposure and HLA in healthy donors. General study findings and limits: Judged likely to be a sequencing artifact was a cluster of highly shared sequence variants. TCR sequences were mostly rare, though some public TCRs occurred in many donors.

Sequenced sample: PBMCs. The gene calls are TRBV6-1 and TRBJ2-4; 10 bases line up with TRBD1. The origin of this receptor is a man in his forties in good health and CMV-seronegative. CDR3 in amino acids: CASTGQGIIKNIQYF. In DNA, the CDR3 is TGTGCCAGCACGGGACAGGGGATAATCAAAAACATTCAGTACTTC.